The rows below give T cell receptor beta chains drawn from one sample of a study of T cells after yellow fever vaccination. TCRdb re-analysed the 5' RACE reads in MiXCR, keeping a single row per CDR3 protein. This table holds about 320,000 distinct CDR3 sequences, about 10% found once. The material sequenced was CD4+ T cells sorted from PBMCs, taken 45 days after the yellow fever booster vaccination. These TCRs come from a man between 18 and 35 years old who received the YFV17D yellow fever vaccine. The CDR3 runs from the conserved cysteine through the conserved F or W. A D gene is named only where the DNA matches it firmly. Part of the rows lack a size; the others show once, few, many or a class for expanded clones.

v_call	clone_size	j_call	d_call	cdr3_nt	cdr3_aa
TRBV20-1	.	TRBJ1-2	.	TGCAGTGCTAGAGGGTCGGATAACTATGGCTACACCTTC	CSARGSDNYGYTF
TRBV5-4	.	TRBJ2-5	.	TGTGCCAGCAGCGACGTGAAAGCGGCGGGGACCCAGTACTTC	CASSDVKAAGTQYF
TRBV11-2	few	TRBJ1-4	.	TGTGCCAGCAAAGAATGGGTCACTAATGAAAAACTGTTTTTT	CASKEWVTNEKLFF
TRBV28	many	TRBJ1-2	.	TGTGCCAGCAGTTCGGCCACGGGTGGCTACACCTTC	CASSSATGGYTF
TRBV24-1	.	TRBJ2-2	.	TGTGCCACCAGTGATTTTGGGCAGGGTCGGACCGGGGAGCTGTTTTTT	CATSDFGQGRTGELFF
TRBV5-1	many	TRBJ2-7	.	TGCGCCAGCAGCTTGACGGAGGGGGCCCCCTACGAGCAGTACTTC	CASSLTEGAPYEQYF
TRBV7-6	.	TRBJ2-5	.	TGTGCCAGCAGCGACCGCCGGGTCTCGGAGACCCAGTACTTC	CASSDRRVSETQYF
TRBV19	.	TRBJ1-2	.	TGTGCCAGTAGTATTAGGCGGACCTATGGCTACACCTTC	CASSIRRTYGYTF
TRBV4-3	many	TRBJ2-3	.	TGCGCCAGCAGCCGAGGCGATCGTGGCCAAGGATATACGCAGTATTTT	CASSRGDRGQGYTQYF
TRBV10-3	.	TRBJ1-6	.	TGTGCCATCAGTGAGAGGGTATATAATTCACCCCTCCACTTT	CAISERVYNSPLHF
TRBV7-8	many	TRBJ2-2	.	TGTGCCAGCAGAAAACAGGGATCGAGCACCGGGGAGCTGTTTTTT	CASRKQGSSTGELFF
TRBV12-3/TRBV12-4	.	TRBJ2-5	TRBD2	TGTGCCAGCAGTTCATGGACTAGAGGTGAAGAGACCCAGTACTTC	CASSSWTRGEETQYF
TRBV18	many	TRBJ2-7	.	TGTGCCAGCTCACCACCTTACACCTCCTACGAGCAGTACTTC	CASSPPYTSYEQYF
TRBV5-1	few	TRBJ2-3	.	TGCGCCAGCAGCCAACAGGGAGTTTCCGGAGATACGCAGTATTTT	CASSQQGVSGDTQYF
TRBV20-1	.	TRBJ2-1	.	TGCAGTGCGACCCCGACAAGGGAGCAGTTCTTC	CSATPTREQFF
TRBV10-3	few	TRBJ1-2	.	TGTGCCATCAGCGGGGTGCTAAACTATGGCTACACCTTC	CAISGVLNYGYTF
TRBV5-6	few	TRBJ2-1	.	TGTGCCAGCAGCTTGGTTGAAGGGAATGAGCAGTTCTTC	CASSLVEGNEQFF
TRBV11-1	few	TRBJ2-3	.	TGTGCCAGCAGCTTACCCGGACCTGAGGCAGATACGCAGTATTTT	CASSLPGPEADTQYF
TRBV29-1	.	TRBJ2-1	.	TGCAGCGTTAGGGTTGACTACAATGAGCAGTTCTTC	CSVRVDYNEQFF
TRBV6-2/TRBV6-3	few	TRBJ2-2	.	TGTGCCAGCAGCAACACCGGGGAGCTGTTTTTT	CASSNTGELFF
TRBV7-2	few	TRBJ2-2	TRBD2	TGTGCCAGCAGCTTAAGAAGCGGGGGGAACACCGGGGAGCTGTTTTTT	CASSLRSGGNTGELFF
TRBV5-4	few	TRBJ2-4	TRBD1	TGTGCCAGCAGCACCCAGACAGGGTCGAACATTCAGTACTTC	CASSTQTGSNIQYF
TRBV3-1	few	TRBJ2-3	.	TGTGCCAGCAGCCAAGATAAATCGGCCCCGCAGTATTTT	CASSQDKSAPQYF
TRBV7-2	.	TRBJ2-3	.	TGTGCCACAGCACAGTCCACTACTAGCACAGATACGCAGTATTTT	CATAQSTTSTDTQYF
TRBV29-1	many	TRBJ1-4	.	TGCAGCGTCTCAATAGGTCTCTCAACGGCTAATGAAAAACTGTTTTTT	CSVSIGLSTANEKLFF